These 5 T cell receptor beta chains came from one sample sequenced in a study of control samples from healthy donors and cancer patients. Here immunoSEQ multiplex PCR was the method, and the copy in TCRdb shows in-frame clones only, minus some. The table records roughly 86,000 clones, over 90% of them present only once. The sequenced sample was blood. These receptors originate from a woman in her twenties or thirties in good health.

The V and J genes are TRBV7-3 and TRBJ2-1; 8 bases are shared with TRBD2. V was pared by 5 bases and J by 8 bases, with 5 bases of the junction left unmatched. Germline V gives CDR1 SGHTA, CDR2 FQGTGA. CDR3 length equals 13 residues. The CDR3 sequence is CASSPRGGDEQFF. DNA for the CDR3: TGTGCCAGCAGCCCCCGGGGGGGAGATGAGCAGTTCTTC.

The chain recombines TRBV19 with TRBJ1-4, with unresolved D. This CDR3 contains 15 residues. From germline, CDR1 is LNHDA and CDR2 SQIVND (reference sequence). Trimming shortened V by 5 bases and J by 6 bases, and 16 bases separated the two germline ends. DNA for the CDR3: TGTGCCAGTAGTCCCCGGCGGCCTCGAGATGAAAAACTGTTTTTT. It codes for CASSPRRPRDEKLFF.

The genes are TRBV7-6 and TRBJ2-1; 8 bases are shared with TRBD2. The CDR3 is 20 residues long. The germline V gene has CDR1 SGHVS and CDR2 FNYEAQ. The V segment lost 5 bases and the J segment 1 base; nucleotides outside the gene matches: 19. The CDR3 region is CASSEARVFLSGGSYNEQFF. In DNA form, the CDR3 reads TGTGCCAGCAGCGAAGCAAGGGTTTTTCTCAGCGGGGGTTCCTACAATGAGCAGTTCTTC.

This clone was seen once. The chain joins TRBV24-1 to TRBJ2-3; D not certain. This CDR3 region has 17 residues. The V gene's germline CDR1 is KGHDR and CDR2 SFDVKD. The V and J ends lost 2 bases and 0 bases respectively, with 14 bases between them. The CDR3 is CATSDSGGGWSTDTQYF. Written as DNA, the CDR3 is TGTGCCACCAGTGATTCGGGCGGTGGTTGGAGCACAGATACGCAGTATTTT.

The CDR3 protein is CATSDGLQGRNNEQFF. The CDR3 coding sequence is TGTGCCACCAGTGACGGCCTACAGGGAAGGAACAATGAGCAGTTCTTC. The rearrangement links TRBV24-1 to TRBJ2-1; D is possibly TRBD1 (6 bases). The CDR3 has 16 amino acids. The ends were cut back, 4 bases at V and 5 bases at J, with 17 bases in the middle. The germline V gene has CDR1 KGHDR and CDR2 SFDVKD.